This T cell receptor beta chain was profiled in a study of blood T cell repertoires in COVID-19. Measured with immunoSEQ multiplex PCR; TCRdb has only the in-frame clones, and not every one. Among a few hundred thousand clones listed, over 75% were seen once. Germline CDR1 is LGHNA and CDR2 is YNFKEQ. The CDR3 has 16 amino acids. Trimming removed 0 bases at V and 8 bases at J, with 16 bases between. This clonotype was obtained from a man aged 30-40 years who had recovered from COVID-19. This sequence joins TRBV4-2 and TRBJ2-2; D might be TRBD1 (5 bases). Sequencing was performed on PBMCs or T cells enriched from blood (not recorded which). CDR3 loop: CASSQDIAGAPGELFF. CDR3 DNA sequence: TGTGCCAGCAGCCAAGACATCGCTGGGGCCCCGGGGGAGCTGTTTTTT.